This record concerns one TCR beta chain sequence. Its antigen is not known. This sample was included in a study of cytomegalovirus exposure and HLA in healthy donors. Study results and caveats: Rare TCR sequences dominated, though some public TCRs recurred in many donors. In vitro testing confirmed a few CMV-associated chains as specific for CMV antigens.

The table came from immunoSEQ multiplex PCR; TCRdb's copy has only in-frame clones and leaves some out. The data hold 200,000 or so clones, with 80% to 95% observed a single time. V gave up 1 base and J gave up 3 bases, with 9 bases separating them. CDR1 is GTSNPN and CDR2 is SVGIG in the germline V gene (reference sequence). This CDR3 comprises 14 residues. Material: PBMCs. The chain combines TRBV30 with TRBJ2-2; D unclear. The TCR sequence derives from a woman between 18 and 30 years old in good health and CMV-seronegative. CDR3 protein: CAWSGAVYTGELFF. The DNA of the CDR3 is TGTGCCTGGAGTGGGGCAGTATACACCGGGGAGCTGTTTTTT. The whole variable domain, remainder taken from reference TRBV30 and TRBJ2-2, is SQTIHQWPATLVQPVGSPLSLECTVEGTSNPNLYWYRQAAGRGLQLLFYSVGIGQISSEVPQNLSASRPQDRQFILSSKKLLLSDSGFYLCAWSGAVYTGELFFGEGSRLTVL.